This T cell receptor (beta chain) is drawn from a study of OX40 agonist ivuxolimab in advanced cancers. Germline V CDR1 and CDR2: SGHRS, YFSETQ. V dropped 4 bases and J dropped 9; count of bases not matched to a gene: 8. There are 14 residues in the CDR3. Findings and caveats of the study: Antigen specificity was not determined for the expanded peripheral T cells. Relatively little clonal expansion, among the lowest observed, appeared in partial responders at 0.1-3.0 mg/kg.

Of note for this clone: Antigen specificity is unknown.

Profiled with immunoSEQ multiplex PCR; TCRdb holds only in-frame clones, not every one. The data show around 59,000 clones, with roughly 86% seen just once and around 1% held by the top ten. Sampled blood was obtained at baseline, cycle 4 day 1, and cycle 7 day 1. This receptor was obtained from an adult with an advanced solid tumor such as melanoma, head and neck, liver or kidney cancer. The specimen was CD4+ or CD8+ T cells sorted from blood, collected in a trial of the OX40 agonist ivuxolimab. The chain links TRBV5-1 to TRBJ2-1; TRBD2 matches at 9 bases. The CDR3 protein is CASSTASGTSEQFF. DNA for the CDR3: TGCGCCAGCAGCACAGCTAGCGGGACTTCTGAGCAGTTCTTC.